The 20 T cell receptor beta chains in this list originate from one sample, sequenced in a study of beta chain features in type 1 diabetes. The whole isolated RNA underwent reverse transcription, so sequencing captured expressed TCRB transcripts. TCRdb's table, derived via immunoSEQ multiplex PCR, lists solely in-frame clones and lacks some. The table lists 350,000 to 400,000 clones, approximately 15% of them singletons. Sequencing was performed on naive CD4+ T cells from blood. These receptors originate from a woman between 18 and 29 years old in good health.

The chain links TRBV5-8 to TRBJ1-1, with a weak D call TRBD1 (5 bases). Germline loops: CDR1 SGHTS, CDR2 YDEGEE. The CDR3 consists of 17 residues. Trimming removed 8 bases from V and 1 base from J, with 24 bases in between. For the CDR3, the DNA is TGTGCCAGTACCCTTACGACAGCGTCCCAACCGAACACTGAAGCTTTCTTT. Translated: CASTLTTASQPNTEAFF.

The chain employs TRBV5-6 and TRBJ2-1, with TRBD2 matching over 7 bases. Germline assignment: CDR1 SGHDT and CDR2 YYEEEE. This CDR3 comprises 14 residues. V lost 5 bases, J lost 0 bases, and 2 bases stayed unmatched. CDR3 amino acids: CASRRGSSYNEQFF. CDR3 in DNA: TGTGCCAGCAGGCGGGGGAGCTCCTACAATGAGCAGTTCTTC.

This clone has only a few counts. This chain links TRBV4-1 with TRBJ2-1, with 9 bases lining up with TRBD2. Germline V gene lookup returns CDR1 MGHRA and CDR2 YSYEKL. Trimming at V came to 4 bases and at J to 3 bases, leaving 4 bases not matched to a gene. CDR3 size: 15 residues. The CDR3 DNA follows: TGCGCCAGCAGCCCGACTAGCGGCATCTACAATGAGCAGTTCTTC. It is translated as CASSPTSGIYNEQFF.

The chain has TRBV30 and TRBJ2-5; 7 bases agree with TRBD2. V shed 3 bases, J shed 7 bases, and the junction held 14 bases outside the gene matches. The CDR3 covers 15 residues. Germline V gene data show CDR1 as GTSNPN and CDR2 as SVGIG (reference sequence). CDR3 bases: TGTGCCTGGAGGGGGGGGAGTAGCAGCTTGGGGACCCAGTACTTC. Translating it yields CAWRGGSSSLGTQYF.

This clone was seen only a few times. The chain uses TRBV29-1 and TRBJ2-2; perhaps TRBD1 as D (5 bases). Deletions cut 3 bases from V and 1 base from J, with 9 bases between. The CDR3 has 14 amino acids. Germline values: CDR1 SQVTM, CDR2 ANQGSEA. CDR3 DNA sequence: TGCAGCGTTGACGGCAGGGTGAACACCGGGGAGCTGTTTTTT. It codes for CSVDGRVNTGELFF.

The rearrangement links TRBV5-1 to TRBJ2-3; D gene unclear. Trimming stripped 4 bases from V and 2 bases from J, with 11 bases between. Looked up from germline, CDR1 is SGHRS and CDR2 is YFSETQ. This CDR3 is 14 amino acids long. The CDR3 is CASSPTPNTDTQYF. The CDR3, as DNA: TGCGCCAGCAGCCCGACTCCTAACACAGATACGCAGTATTTT. The complete variable domain, with remaining parts taken from reference TRBV5-1 and TRBJ2-3, reads KAGVTQTPRYLIKTRGQQVTLSCSPISGHRSVSWYQQTPGQGLQFLFEYFSETQRNKGNFPGRFSGRQFSNSRSEMNVSTLELGDSALYLCASSPTPNTDTQYFGPGTRLTVL.

This clone was detected only a few times. Other DNA sequences within the sample encode an identical CDR3. The V gene is TRBV2, the J gene TRBJ1-1; 8 nucleotides align to TRBD1. The germline V gene encodes CDR1 SNHLY and CDR2 FYNNEI. The CDR3 sequence is 13 residues long. The junction had 1 base not matched to a gene; V was cut back by 6 bases and J by 1 base. The CDR3 DNA follows: TGTGCCAGCAGAGGACAGGGGAACACTGAAGCTTTCTTT. Translated, it gives CASRGQGNTEAFF.

This clone was seen a handful of times. The chain combines TRBV27 with TRBJ1-5, with TRBD1 as a possible D gene (6 bases). The CDR3 totals 16 residues. Trimming cost V 5 bases and J 0 bases, with 14 bases left between them. Germline V gives CDR1 MNHEY, CDR2 SMNVEV (reference sequence). Written as DNA, the CDR3 is TGTGCCAGCAGTCCTTCGGAAGGGGGTAGCAATCAGCCCCAGCATTTT. This encodes CASSPSEGGSNQPQHF.

The chain links TRBV29-1 to TRBJ2-1; 14 bases line up with TRBD2. After removal of 6 bases from V and 6 bases from J, the junction contained 7 bases not matched to a gene. The CDR3 sequence is 15 residues long. Germline CDR1 reads SQVTM; CDR2 reads ANQGSEA. CDR3 amino acids: CSVERLAGGGNEQFF. DNA for the CDR3: TGCAGCGTGGAAAGACTAGCGGGAGGGGGCAATGAGCAGTTCTTC.

This chain uses TRBV7-3 with TRBJ2-1, with unresolved D. There are 14 residues in the CDR3. With 1 base removed from V and 5 bases from J, the gap between germline ends came to 9 bases. The germline CDR1 and CDR2 sequences are SGHTA and FQGTGA. In DNA, the CDR3 is TGTGCCAGCAGCTTAAGTCTCCGCGACAATGAGCAGTTCTTC. Translation gives CASSLSLRDNEQFF.

This clone has a handful of counts. Other DNA sequences in the same sample also yield this CDR3. The chain employs TRBV7-2 and TRBJ2-5; 7 bases fit TRBD2. With 3 bases clipped from V and 5 bases from J, the junction kept 9 bases outside the gene matches. CDR3 length equals 15 residues. The germline CDR1 and CDR2 sequences are SGHTA and FQGNSA. The CDR3 region is CASSLLAGVGETQYF. The CDR3 DNA reads as TGTGCCAGCAGCTTGCTCGCGGGAGTTGGGGAGACCCAGTACTTC.

The rearrangement links TRBV6-5 to TRBJ1-1, with 8 bases identical to TRBD1. The junction had 12 bases not matched to a gene; V was cut back by 4 bases and J by 5 bases. The germline V gene has CDR1 MNHEY and CDR2 SVGAGI. The CDR3 runs 16 residues. CDR3 nucleotide sequence: TGTGCCAGCAGTTCCCCGAGGACAGGGAAGGGGACTGAAGCTTTCTTT. It translates to CASSSPRTGKGTEAFF.

The chain carries TRBV9 and TRBJ2-7, with TRBD2 matching over 7 bases. V shed 3 bases and J 7 bases; nucleotides not matched to a gene: 10. Germline V gives CDR1 SGDLS, CDR2 YYNGEE. This CDR3 is 14 amino acids long. The CDR3: CASSGALAGGEQYF. DNA for the CDR3: TGTGCCAGCAGCGGAGCGTTAGCGGGTGGGGAGCAGTACTTC. The complete variable domain, with remaining parts taken from reference TRBV9 and TRBJ2-7, reads DSGVTQTPKHLITATGQRVTLRCSPRSGDLSVYWYQQSLDQGLQFLIQYYNGEERAKGNILERFSAQQFPDLHSELNLSSLELGDSALYFCASSGALAGGEQYFGPGTRLTVT.

This clone was counted once. J is TRBJ1-5 and V is TRBV19, with 7 bases identical to TRBD1. Trimming took 4 bases from V and 0 from J; bases not matched to a gene: 9. There are 17 residues in the CDR3. Per the germline V gene, CDR1 is LNHDA and CDR2 is SQIVND (reference sequence). CDR3 amino acids: CASSTLGQVYSNQPQHF. Written as DNA, the CDR3 is TGTGCCAGTAGTACTCTCGGACAGGTTTATAGCAATCAGCCCCAGCATTTT.

This clone was picked up a small number of times. The chain has TRBV28 and TRBJ2-3; the D gene is possibly TRBD2 (6 bases). Germline loops: CDR1 MDHEN, CDR2 SYDVKM. V was trimmed by 4 bases and J by 4 bases, leaving 15 bases between them. The CDR3 loop spans 15 amino acids. The CDR3 spells CASSSAGTQSDTQYF. DNA of the CDR3: TGTGCCAGCAGTTCCGCCGGGACTCAGTCAGATACGCAGTATTTT.

In this sample, this clone turned up a few times. In the same sample, other DNA sequences code for this CDR3. The gene calls are TRBV5-1 and TRBJ2-7; D is ambiguous. The CDR3 spans 12 residues. Germline V lookup: CDR1 SGHRS, CDR2 YFSETQ. Trimming removed 4 bases from V and 0 bases from J, with 5 bases in between. The CDR3, as DNA: TGCGCCAGCAGCCCCAGCTCCTACGAGCAGTACTTC. This translates into CASSPSSYEQYF.

This sequence joins TRBV9 and TRBJ2-5; possibly TRBD1 for D (5 bases). From germline, CDR1 is SGDLS and CDR2 YYNGEE. The CDR3 runs 15 residues. V lost 2 bases and J lost 2, with 13 bases in between. The CDR3 loop is CASSVTTGPQETQYF. CDR3 nucleotides: TGTGCCAGCAGCGTCACCACAGGACCACAAGAGACCCAGTACTTC. The full variable domain, in which reference TRBV9 and TRBJ2-5 provide the parts outside the CDR3, is DSGVTQTPKHLITATGQRVTLRCSPRSGDLSVYWYQQSLDQGLQFLIQYYNGEERAKGNILERFSAQQFPDLHSELNLSSLELGDSALYFCASSVTTGPQETQYFGPGTRLLVL.

The chain recombines TRBV7-9 with TRBJ2-3, with unresolved D. The V end lost 5 bases, the J end lost 8 bases, and 14 bases lay between the germline ends. CDR3 length: 13 amino acids. Germline CDR1 is SEHNR and CDR2 is FQNEAQ (reference sequence). In nucleotides, the CDR3 is TGTGCCAGCAGCCCCGGCTCAACGGGTACGCAGTATTTT. Translated, it gives CASSPGSTGTQYF.

The chain carries TRBV28 and TRBJ2-4; 7 bases line up with TRBD1. CDR1 is MDHEN and CDR2 is SYDVKM in the germline V gene. J was trimmed by 10 bases and V by 5 bases; bases with no gene match: 5. The CDR3 is made up of 12 amino acids. Written as DNA, the CDR3 is TGTGCCAGCAGTGGCTTGGGACAGATTCAGTACTTC. Amino acid sequence: CASSGLGQIQYF.

The table lists this clone with a few counts. The CDR3, as DNA: TGCAGCGTGCAGCGGGAGTTCGACGAGCAGTACTTC. Protein sequence: CSVQREFDEQYF. The chain joins TRBV29-1 to TRBJ2-7, with 8 bases fitting TRBD2. Germline CDR1 and CDR2: SQVTM and ANQGSEA. The CDR3 has 12 amino acids. The V and J ends lost 6 bases and 5 bases, in that order; junction bases with no gene match: 6.